The 17 T cell receptor beta chains reported below all come from one sample, sequenced in a study of cytomegalovirus exposure and HLA in healthy donors. Vbeta (60) and Jbeta (13) primers were used in the PCR. The data were produced by immunoSEQ multiplex PCR, yet TCRdb's version contains in-frame clones alone and is incomplete. The sample lists roughly 180,000 clones; roughly 80% were seen once. Source material: PBMCs. The receptors originated from a man aged 25-40 years in good health and CMV-seronegative.

The chain combines TRBV29-1 with TRBJ2-7; a possible D gene is TRBD2 (6 bases). The CDR3 runs 11 residues. The ends were cut back, 7 bases at V and 3 bases at J, with 10 bases in the middle. CDR1 is SQVTM and CDR2 is ANQGSEA in the germline V gene. CDR3 residues: CSARGDYEQYF. The CDR3 coding sequence is TGCAGCGCACGCGGGGACTACGAGCAGTACTTC.

V and J are TRBV5-1 and TRBJ2-5; D might be TRBD1 (5 bases). CDR3 length equals 11 residues. Looked up from germline, CDR1 is SGHRS and CDR2 is YFSETQ. The V gene lost 3 bases and the J gene lost 5 bases, with 5 bases spanning the gap. CDR3 region: CASSYRETQYF. As DNA, the CDR3 is TGCGCCAGCAGCTACAGGGAGACCCAGTACTTC.

V gene TRBV18 combines with J gene TRBJ2-7, with D maybe TRBD2 (6 bases). The germline CDR1 and CDR2 sequences are KGHSH and LQKENI. The CDR3 totals 15 residues. Trimming shortened V by 1 base and J by 2 bases, and 12 bases separated the two germline ends. CDR3 coding DNA: TGTGCCAGCTCACCACTGCGGGGTTTACCCTACGAGCAGTACTTC. This translates into CASSPLRGLPYEQYF.

This clone was recorded a few times. The chain combines TRBV2 with TRBJ1-2, with 7 bases identical to TRBD1. V shed 6 bases, J shed 0 bases, and the junction held 7 bases outside the gene matches. The CDR3 length is 15 residues. CDR1 and CDR2 (germline): SNHLY, FYNNEI. The CDR3 region is CASRRQGLSNYGYTF. In DNA, the CDR3 is TGTGCCAGCAGGAGACAGGGATTGTCTAACTATGGCTACACCTTC.

This chain links TRBV28 with TRBJ1-1; the D gene is possibly TRBD1 (5 bases). The CDR3 has 14 amino acids. V lost 0 bases to trimming and J lost 7 bases, with 12 bases between them. Germline V gene lookup returns CDR1 MDHEN and CDR2 SYDVKM. CDR3 loop: CASSLWGREGEAFF. CDR3 DNA: TGTGCCAGCAGTTTATGGGGCAGGGAAGGTGAAGCTTTCTTT. Variable domain in full (rest from reference TRBV28 and TRBJ1-1): DVKVTQSSRYLVKRTGEKVFLECVQDMDHENMFWYRQDPGLGLRLIYFSYDVKMKEKGDIPEGYSVSREKKERFSLILESASTNQTSMYLCASSLWGREGEAFFGQGTRLTVV.

This sequence joins TRBV6-5 and TRBJ2-3, with TRBD1 identical over 7 bases. The CDR3 runs 15 residues. V shed 5 bases, J shed 3 bases, and the junction held 8 bases outside the gene matches. Germline lookup yields CDR1 MNHEY and CDR2 SVGAGI. The DNA of the CDR3 is TGTGCCAGCAGTACAGGGGTTGGATGGACAGATACGCAGTATTTT. It yields the protein CASSTGVGWTDTQYF.

The rearrangement joins TRBV23-1 to TRBJ2-2; D is perhaps TRBD1 (5 bases). TRBV23-1 is flagged as an ORF with uncertain function. The CDR3 is 15 residues long. Deletions cut 8 bases from V and 1 base from J, with 14 bases between. Here the CDR3 DNA reads TGCGCCAGCCTAACAGGAACAAGGAACACCGGGGAGCTGTTTTTT. As protein: CASLTGTRNTGELFF.

In this sample, this clone turned up once. This chain links TRBV18 with TRBJ2-7, with a possible D match to TRBD2 (6 bases). V shed 0 bases and J shed 4 bases, with 16 bases lying between them. There are 16 residues in the CDR3. Germline CDR1 KGHSH, CDR2 LQKENI. Here the CDR3 reads CASSPPGSPFRYEQYF. CDR3 bases: TGTGCCAGCTCACCACCCGGGAGCCCCTTTAGATACGAGCAGTACTTC. Full variable domain (missing parts from reference TRBV18 and TRBJ2-7): NAGVMQNPRHLVRRRGQEARLRCSPMKGHSHVYWYRQLPEEGLKFMVYLQKENIIDESGMPKERFSAEFPKEGPSILRIQQVVRGDSAAYFCASSPPGSPFRYEQYFGPGTRLTVT.

The gene calls are TRBV7-2 and TRBJ2-7, with 10 bases fitting TRBD2. Germline loops: CDR1 SGHTA, CDR2 FQGNSA. The CDR3 contains 15 residues. V trimming: 3 bases; J trimming: 3 bases; junction bases outside the gene matches: 5. CDR3 amino acids: CASSFTSGTHYEQYF. The CDR3 coding sequence is TGTGCCAGCAGCTTCACTAGCGGGACTCACTACGAGCAGTACTTC.

The chain employs TRBV9 and TRBJ2-5; 15 bases are a match to TRBD2. This CDR3 has 17 amino acids. Germline V gives CDR1 SGDLS, CDR2 YYNGEE. With V trimmed by 3 bases and J by 5 bases, 8 bases remained unmatched. The CDR3 is CASSERTSGRARETQYF. The CDR3 region has the DNA TGTGCCAGCAGCGAACGGACTAGCGGGAGGGCCAGGGAGACCCAGTACTTC.

The chain employs TRBV10-3 and TRBJ2-5; D possibly corresponds to TRBD2 (6 bases). Gene TRBJ2-7 matches the end of the DNA better, so the J call may be wrong. The CDR3 totals 15 residues. CDR1 is ENHRY and CDR2 is SYGVKD in the germline V gene. CDR3 DNA sequence: TGTGCCATCAGGGCCCCCGTGGAGGGATTCTACGAGCAGTACTTC. This gives the protein CAIRAPVEGFYEQYF.

The V call is TRBV10-2, the J call TRBJ2-1; 10 bases are a match to TRBD1. Germline CDR1 and CDR2: WSHSY and SAAADI. The CDR3 runs 14 residues. Unmatched junction bases numbered 6, after V lost 6 bases and J lost 7 bases. The CDR3 DNA follows: TGCGCCAGCAGGCGAGTGGGACAGGGGAATGAGCAGTTCTTC. It specifies CASRRVGQGNEQFF.

The chain is built from TRBV5-1 and TRBJ2-3, with 10 positions matching TRBD1. V lost 5 bases, J lost 6 bases, and 9 bases stayed unmatched. The CDR3 has 15 amino acids. Germline loops: CDR1 SGHRS, CDR2 YFSETQ. The chain's CDR3 is CASRTRTGGTDTQYF. Written as DNA, the CDR3 is TGCGCCAGCAGAACGCGGACAGGGGGGACGGATACGCAGTATTTT.

The genes are TRBV11-2 and TRBJ2-1; 8 positions agree with TRBD2. The junction had 5 bases not matched to a gene; V was cut back by 3 bases and J by 4 bases. Germline CDR1 reads SGHAT; CDR2 reads FQNNGV. The length of the CDR3 is 15 residues. DNA for the CDR3: TGTGCCAGCAGCTTTAGTACTAGCGGTTACAATGAGCAGTTCTTC. Translating it yields CASSFSTSGYNEQFF. Full variable domain (remainder filled in from reference TRBV11-2 and TRBJ2-1): EAGVAQSPRYKIIEKRQSVAFWCNPISGHATLYWYQQILGQGPKLLIQFQNNGVVDDSQLPKDRFSAERLKGVDSTLKIQPAKLEDSAVYLCASSFSTSGYNEQFFGPGTRLTVL.

The chain carries TRBV30 and TRBJ2-5; TRBD2 agrees at 7 bases. The germline V gene encodes CDR1 GTSNPN and CDR2 SVGIG (reference sequence). The CDR3 totals 15 residues. Germline trimming cut 1 base from V and 5 bases from J; bases unmatched to any gene: 10. For the CDR3, the DNA is TGTGCCTGGAGTGATCCCCGGACTAGTACGGAGACCCAGTACTTC. This sequence encodes CAWSDPRTSTETQYF.

The V gene is TRBV28, the J gene TRBJ2-3, with no clear D. The ends were cut back, 4 bases at V and 2 bases at J, with 7 bases in the middle. Looked up from germline, CDR1 is MDHEN and CDR2 is SYDVKM. The CDR3 covers 13 residues. The chain's CDR3 is CASSSSSTDTQYF. The CDR3 nucleotides are TGTGCCAGCAGTTCCTCGTCCACAGATACGCAGTATTTT.

In its sample, this clone was seen a few times. The chain has TRBV29-1 and TRBJ2-3; D might be TRBD2 (6 bases). V was trimmed by 8 bases and J by 1 base, leaving 19 bases between them. The CDR3 runs 15 residues. Germline assignment: CDR1 SQVTM and CDR2 ANQGSEA. CDR3 sequence (DNA): TGCAGCCTCGCAAAGGGGACTGGAGGCACAGATACGCAGTATTTT. Translating gives CSLAKGTGGTDTQYF.